One sample yielded the 4 T cell receptor beta chains listed below, sequenced in a study of T cell responses to AZD1222 COVID-19 vaccine (dated by TCRdb to the early 2020s). The time point label, read with the paper, signifies: baseline before first vaccination. Receptor libraries were prepared by the immunoSEQ multiplex PCR assay. TCRdb's version of the immuneACCESS table is confined to in-frame rearrangements and falls short of the full clone set. An unresolved V gene accounts for under half of the shortfall where checked; the remainder is of unknown origin. Here the sample has 140,000 to 150,000 clones; about 90% occur a single time. Around 5.5% of the sample is held by the ten biggest clonotypes. The sample consisted of peripheral blood, taken on day 0 of AZD1222 vaccination. Receptors originate from an adult in good health.

CDR3 DNA sequence: TGTGCCAGCAGCGTAGGGACTAGCGGAAGCACAGATACGCAGTATTTT. As protein: CASSVGTSGSTDTQYF. The rearrangement joins TRBV9 to TRBJ2-3; TRBD2 agrees at 10 bases. This CDR3 is 16 amino acids long. V was pared by 0 bases and J by 0 bases, with 1 base of the junction left unmatched. Germline V gene sequence: CDR1 SGDLS, CDR2 YYNGEE.

The genes are TRBV3-1 (or the pseudogene TRBV3-2) and TRBJ2-3; possible D gene TRBD2, 5 bases. CDR1 LGHDT and CDR2 YNNKEL come from the germline V gene (reference sequence). The CDR3 covers 13 residues. Deletions cut 1 base from V and 5 bases from J, with 7 bases between. The CDR3 nucleotides are TGTGCCAGCAGCCAAGCACTAGTAGATACGCAGTATTTT. Protein product: CASSQALVDTQYF.

This chain connects TRBV6-2 or TRBV6-3 to TRBJ2-2; 10 nucleotides match TRBD1. This CDR3 has 15 residues. V shed 2 bases and J 7 bases; nucleotides not matched to a gene: 4. Germline CDR1 and CDR2: MNHEY and SVGEGT. CDR3 region: CASSYIGTGVGELFF. DNA for the CDR3: TGTGCCAGCAGTTACATCGGGACAGGGGTCGGGGAGCTGTTTTTT.

The rearrangement uses TRBV12-5 and TRBJ1-4, with unresolved D. V dropped 5 bases and J dropped 8 bases, with 18 bases sitting between them. Germline V gene data show CDR1 as LGHNT and CDR2 as FRNRAP. The CDR3 has 15 residues. The CDR3 loop is CASGTVGVLGEKLFF. CDR3 nucleotide sequence: TGTGCTAGTGGTACCGTTGGGGTGCTCGGGGAAAAACTGTTTTTT.